This TCR beta chain is from a study of graft-versus-host responses after intestinal transplantation. The protocol was immunoSEQ multiplex PCR, while the TCRdb copy is restricted to in-frame clones and leaves out a portion. The sample records several thousand clones, around a quarter being singletons. Study-level findings and limits: Individuals who had graft-donor T cell macrochimerism had allografts that showed high graft-versus-host to host-versus-graft clonal ratios.

Germline V gives CDR1 SGHVT, CDR2 SQSDAQ. This CDR3 comprises 16 residues. V gave up 2 bases and J gave up 3 bases, with 14 bases separating them. Plated together were roughly 200,000 CFSE-labeled responder cells and roughly 200,000 irradiated, violet-dye-labeled stimulator cells. After the reaction, the investigators sorted the proliferating CFSE-low CD3+CD4+ and CD3+CD8+ responders. This receptor was taken from a human patient who was an organ donor for intestinal transplantation. The sequenced sample was alloreactive CD8+ T cells from a mixed lymphocyte reaction culture, obtained before transplantation. Regarding subset: CFSE-low proliferating T cells sorted from roughly six-day pre-transplant mixed lymphocyte reaction (GvH or HvG direction). The V and J genes are TRBV7-4 and TRBJ2-4, with D maybe TRBD2 (5 bases). CDR3 nucleotides: TGTGCCAGCAGCTTATTGGGCAACGCGGGCAAAAACATTCAGTACTTC. Amino acid sequence: CASSLLGNAGKNIQYF.